This T cell receptor beta chain came from a study of response to subunit inactivated influenza vaccine (dated by TCRdb to 2017 to 2018). For the study in its entirety: To follow how T cells responded to a trivalent subunit inactivated influenza vaccine, the researchers relied on deep quantitative profiling of the T cell receptor repertoire. Findings and caveats that apply to the study as a whole: It was suggested by the authors that each seasonal influenza vaccination may recruit only a limited number of new T cells.

About this clonotype itself: Its recognized antigen is unknown. Per-base qualities were not stored, and no clone one base away is much larger.

The library was built by means of RT-PCR. Sequencer: Illumina HiSeq 2500. Using fastp at Q25 and MiXCR, TCRdb reprocessed the public reads and kept productive beta chains. Each record represents a unique CDR3 protein, reported with the most common genes and DNA among its rows. The sample table shows more than 400,000 distinct CDR3 sequences, and around 7.9% are seen once. The ten most abundant clones make up less than 15% of the sample. V ends up 6 bases short and J 4 bases short, with an unmatched junction base count of 9. For CDR1 and CDR2, the germline V gene (reference sequence) lists MNHEY and SMNVEV. The CDR3 goes from the cysteine to the phenylalanine over 15 residues. This entry keeps only the CDR3 DNA: 45 bases, framed from base 1.

This sequence uses TRBV27 and TRBJ1-1; the central 9 bases match TRBD1. The source material was PBMCs from blood, sampled roughly 24 months after vaccination. This TCR was sampled from a man between 50 and 69 years old who received an inactivated influenza vaccine. Donor details come from another sample of the same person, matched by shared clones. The bases read TGTGCCAGCAGCGTACTGGGACAGGGCCCCACTGAAGCTTTCTTT. Its product reads: CASSVLGQGPTEAFF.